The sample holds one count of the clone carrying this T cell receptor beta chain. The data derive from a study of blood T cell repertoires in COVID-19. Turning to the study itself: PBMCs, B-cell-depleted T cells, or T cells provided the cDNA or gDNA that made up the material.

Source study methods: Counts of nucleated cells, estimated from reference gene primer amplification, were obtained. Only in-frame clones appear in the TCRdb table, and some are missing; sequencing was by immunoSEQ multiplex PCR. V and J calls and clone size are as listed in that table; D and trimming were resolved from the DNA. Among 150,000 to 200,000 clones listed, 86% were seen once. Germline values: CDR1 SGHRS, CDR2 YFSETQ. V shed 3 bases and J 6 bases; nucleotides not matched to a gene: 1. CDR3 length: 12 residues. Enrollment of patients from Seattle took place during active infection, with longitudinal follow-up.

This TCR came from a woman aged 55-69 years with COVID-19, enrolled during active disease. The V and J genes are TRBV5-1 and TRBJ2-3; TRBD1 aligns across 7 bases. Sequencing was carried out using peripheral blood. The CDR3 sequence is CASSSTGDTQYF. In DNA, the CDR3 is TGCGCCAGCAGCTCGACAGGGGATACGCAGTATTTT.